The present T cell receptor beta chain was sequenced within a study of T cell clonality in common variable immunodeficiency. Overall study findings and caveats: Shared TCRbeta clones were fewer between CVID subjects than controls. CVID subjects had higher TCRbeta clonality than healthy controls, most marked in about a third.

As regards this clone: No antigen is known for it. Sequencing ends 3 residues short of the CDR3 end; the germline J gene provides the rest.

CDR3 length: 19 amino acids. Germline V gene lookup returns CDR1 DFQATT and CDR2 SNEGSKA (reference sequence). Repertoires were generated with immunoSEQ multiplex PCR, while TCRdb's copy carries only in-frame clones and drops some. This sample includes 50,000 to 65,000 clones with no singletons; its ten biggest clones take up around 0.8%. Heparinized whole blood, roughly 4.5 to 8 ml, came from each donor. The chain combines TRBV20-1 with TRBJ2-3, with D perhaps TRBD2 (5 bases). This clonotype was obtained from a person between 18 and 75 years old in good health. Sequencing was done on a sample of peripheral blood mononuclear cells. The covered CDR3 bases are TGCAGTGCTAGAGTTCTTCCTGGTCGTGGCGAACTAGTGGAAGAGACG. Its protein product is CSARVLPGRGELVEET. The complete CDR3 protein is CSARVLPGRGELVEETQYF.